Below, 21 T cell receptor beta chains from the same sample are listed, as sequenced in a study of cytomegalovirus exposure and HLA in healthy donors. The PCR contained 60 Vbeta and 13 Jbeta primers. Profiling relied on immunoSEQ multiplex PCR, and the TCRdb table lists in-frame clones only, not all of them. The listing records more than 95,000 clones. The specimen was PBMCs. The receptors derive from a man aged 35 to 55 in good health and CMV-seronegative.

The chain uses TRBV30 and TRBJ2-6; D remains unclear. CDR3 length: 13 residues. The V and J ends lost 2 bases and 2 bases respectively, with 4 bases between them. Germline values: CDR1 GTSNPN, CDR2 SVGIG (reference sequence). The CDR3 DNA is TGTGCCTGGAGTATCACTGGGGCCAACGTCCTGACTTTC. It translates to CAWSITGANVLTF. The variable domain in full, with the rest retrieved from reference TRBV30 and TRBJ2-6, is SQTIHQWPATLVQPVGSPLSLECTVEGTSNPNLYWYRQAAGRGLQLLFYSVGIGQISSEVPQNLSASRPQDRQFILSSKKLLLSDSGFYLCAWSITGANVLTFGAGSRLTVL.

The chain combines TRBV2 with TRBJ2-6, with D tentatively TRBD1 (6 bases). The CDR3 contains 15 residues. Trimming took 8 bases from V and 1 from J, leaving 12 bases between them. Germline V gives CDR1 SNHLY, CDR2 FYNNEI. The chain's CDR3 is CASSTGISGANVLTF. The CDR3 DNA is TGTGCCAGCTCCACAGGGATTTCTGGGGCCAACGTCCTGACTTTC.

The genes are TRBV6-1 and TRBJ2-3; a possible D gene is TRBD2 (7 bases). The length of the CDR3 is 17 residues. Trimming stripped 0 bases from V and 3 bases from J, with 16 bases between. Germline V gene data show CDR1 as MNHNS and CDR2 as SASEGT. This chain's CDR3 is CASSEAGGDGGTDTQYF. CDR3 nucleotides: TGTGCCAGCAGTGAAGCAGGGGGGGACGGGGGAACAGATACGCAGTATTTT.

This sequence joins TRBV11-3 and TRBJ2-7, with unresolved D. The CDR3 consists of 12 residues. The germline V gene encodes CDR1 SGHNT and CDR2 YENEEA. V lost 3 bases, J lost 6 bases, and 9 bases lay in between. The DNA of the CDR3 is TGTGCCAGCAGCTTTCCCTTCGGCGAGCAGTACTTC. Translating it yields CASSFPFGEQYF. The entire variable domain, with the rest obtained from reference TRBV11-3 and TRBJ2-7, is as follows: EAGVVQSPRYKIIEKKQPVAFWCNPISGHNTLYWYLQNLGQGPELLIRYENEEAVDDSQLPKDRFSAERLKGVDSTLKIQPAELGDSAVYLCASSFPFGEQYFGPGTRLTVT.

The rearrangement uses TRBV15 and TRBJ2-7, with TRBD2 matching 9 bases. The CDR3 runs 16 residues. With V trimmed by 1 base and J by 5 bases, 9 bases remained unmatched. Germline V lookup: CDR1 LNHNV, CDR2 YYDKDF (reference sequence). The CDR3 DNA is TGTGCCACCAGCAGAGGCCTGGGACTAGCTCAAAACGAGCAGTACTTC. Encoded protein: CATSRGLGLAQNEQYF.

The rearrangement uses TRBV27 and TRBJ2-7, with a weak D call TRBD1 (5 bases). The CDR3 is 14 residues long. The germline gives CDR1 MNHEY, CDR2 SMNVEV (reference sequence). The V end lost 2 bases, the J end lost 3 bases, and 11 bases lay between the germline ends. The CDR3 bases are TGTGCCAGCAGTTTACGACAGTTGGGCTACGAGCAGTACTTC. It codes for CASSLRQLGYEQYF.

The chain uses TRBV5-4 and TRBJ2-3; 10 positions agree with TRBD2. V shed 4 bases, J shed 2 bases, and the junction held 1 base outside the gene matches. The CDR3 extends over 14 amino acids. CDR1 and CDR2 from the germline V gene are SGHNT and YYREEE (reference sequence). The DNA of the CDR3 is TGTGCCAGCAGCCTAGCGGGAGCCACAGATACGCAGTATTTT. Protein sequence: CASSLAGATDTQYF.

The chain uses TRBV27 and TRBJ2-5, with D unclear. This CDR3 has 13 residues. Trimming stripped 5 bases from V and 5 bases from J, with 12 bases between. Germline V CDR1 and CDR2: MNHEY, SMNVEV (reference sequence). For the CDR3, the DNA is TGTGCCAGCAGTCTGCCAGGATCGGAGACCCAGTACTTC. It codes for CASSLPGSETQYF.

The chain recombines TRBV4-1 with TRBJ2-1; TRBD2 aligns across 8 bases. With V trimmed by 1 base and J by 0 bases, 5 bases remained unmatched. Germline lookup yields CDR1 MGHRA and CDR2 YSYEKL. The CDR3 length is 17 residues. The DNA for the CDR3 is TGCGCCAGCAGCCAAGGGGTAGCGGGACTCTCCTACAATGAGCAGTTCTTC. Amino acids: CASSQGVAGLSYNEQFF.

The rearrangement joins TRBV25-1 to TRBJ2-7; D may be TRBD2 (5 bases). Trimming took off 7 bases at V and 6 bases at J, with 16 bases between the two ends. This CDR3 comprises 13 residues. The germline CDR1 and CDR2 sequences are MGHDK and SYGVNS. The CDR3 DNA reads TGTGCCAGCAAGAGGAGCGGACGAGGCGAGCAGTACTTC. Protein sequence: CASKRSGRGEQYF.

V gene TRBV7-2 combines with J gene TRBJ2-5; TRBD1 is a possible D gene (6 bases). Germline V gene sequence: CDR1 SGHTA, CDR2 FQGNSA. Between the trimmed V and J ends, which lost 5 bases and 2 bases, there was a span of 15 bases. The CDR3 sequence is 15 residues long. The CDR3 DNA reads TGTGCCAGCAGCCCCCCGGGACACTTACAAGAGACCCAGTACTTC. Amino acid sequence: CASSPPGHLQETQYF.

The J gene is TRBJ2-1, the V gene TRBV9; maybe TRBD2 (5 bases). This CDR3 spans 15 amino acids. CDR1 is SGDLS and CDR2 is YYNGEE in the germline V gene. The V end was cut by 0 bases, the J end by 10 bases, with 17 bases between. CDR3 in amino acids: CASSVGWTSIYEQFF. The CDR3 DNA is TGTGCCAGCAGCGTAGGGTGGACTTCTATCTACGAGCAGTTCTTC.

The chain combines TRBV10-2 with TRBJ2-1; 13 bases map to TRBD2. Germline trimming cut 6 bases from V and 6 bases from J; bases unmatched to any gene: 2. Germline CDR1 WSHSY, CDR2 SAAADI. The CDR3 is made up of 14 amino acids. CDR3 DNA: TGCGCCAGCAGAACTAGCGGGAGGGTCAATGAGCAGTTCTTC. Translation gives CASRTSGRVNEQFF.

CDR3 sequence reads: CASKGSGLYEQYF. The CDR3 nucleotides are TGTGCCAGCAAGGGTAGCGGACTTTACGAGCAGTACTTC. This sequence joins TRBV25-1 and TRBJ2-7; D is possibly TRBD2 (6 bases). The CDR3 totals 13 residues. Trimming stripped 7 bases from V and 4 bases from J, with 14 bases between. Germline CDR1 MGHDK, CDR2 SYGVNS.

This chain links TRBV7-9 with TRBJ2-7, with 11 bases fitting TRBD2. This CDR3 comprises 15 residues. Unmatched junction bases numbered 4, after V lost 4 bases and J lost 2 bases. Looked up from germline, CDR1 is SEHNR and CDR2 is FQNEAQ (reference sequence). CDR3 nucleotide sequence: TGTGCCAGCAGCTCTAGCGGGAGGACCGCCTACGAGCAGTACTTC. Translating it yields CASSSSGRTAYEQYF.

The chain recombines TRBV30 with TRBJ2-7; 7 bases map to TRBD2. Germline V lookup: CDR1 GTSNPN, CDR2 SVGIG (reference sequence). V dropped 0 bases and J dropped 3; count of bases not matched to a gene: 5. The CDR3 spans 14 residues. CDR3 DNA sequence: TGTGCCTGGAGTGTAATGCGCGGGGGCTACGAGCAGTACTTC. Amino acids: CAWSVMRGGYEQYF.

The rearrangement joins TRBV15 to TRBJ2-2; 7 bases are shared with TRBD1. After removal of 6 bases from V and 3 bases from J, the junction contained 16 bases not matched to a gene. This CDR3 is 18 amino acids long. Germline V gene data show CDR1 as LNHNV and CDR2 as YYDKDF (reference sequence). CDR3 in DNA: TGTGCCACCAGGAGGGGGCCAGGGATTTTGAGGGACACCGGGGAGCTGTTTTTT. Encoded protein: CATRRGPGILRDTGELFF.

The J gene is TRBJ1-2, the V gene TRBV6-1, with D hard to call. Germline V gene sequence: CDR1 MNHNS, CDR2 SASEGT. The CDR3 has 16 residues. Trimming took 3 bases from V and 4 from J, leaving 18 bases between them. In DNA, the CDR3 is TGTGCCAGCAGTGAGGGAGGGATCGAGGCTTTCTATGGCTACACCTTC. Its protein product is CASSEGGIEAFYGYTF.

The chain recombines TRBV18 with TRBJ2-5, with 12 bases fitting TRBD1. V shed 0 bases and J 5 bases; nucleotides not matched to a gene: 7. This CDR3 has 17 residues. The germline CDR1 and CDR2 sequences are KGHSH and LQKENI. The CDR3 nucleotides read TGTGCCAGCTCACCACCGATCGGGACAGGGGGCAAGGAGACCCAGTACTTC. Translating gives CASSPPIGTGGKETQYF.

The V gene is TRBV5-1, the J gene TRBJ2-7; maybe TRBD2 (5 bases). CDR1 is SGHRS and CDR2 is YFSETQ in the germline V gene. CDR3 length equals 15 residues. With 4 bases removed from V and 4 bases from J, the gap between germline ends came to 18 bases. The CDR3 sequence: CASSQVRGPSYEQYF. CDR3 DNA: TGCGCCAGCAGCCAAGTTCGCGGGCCATCATACGAGCAGTACTTC.

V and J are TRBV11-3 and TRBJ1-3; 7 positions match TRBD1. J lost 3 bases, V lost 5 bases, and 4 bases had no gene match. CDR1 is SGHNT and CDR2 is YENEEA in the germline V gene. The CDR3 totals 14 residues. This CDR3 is CASSPTGVGNTIYF. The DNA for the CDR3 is TGTGCCAGCAGCCCTACAGGGGTTGGAAACACCATATATTTT.